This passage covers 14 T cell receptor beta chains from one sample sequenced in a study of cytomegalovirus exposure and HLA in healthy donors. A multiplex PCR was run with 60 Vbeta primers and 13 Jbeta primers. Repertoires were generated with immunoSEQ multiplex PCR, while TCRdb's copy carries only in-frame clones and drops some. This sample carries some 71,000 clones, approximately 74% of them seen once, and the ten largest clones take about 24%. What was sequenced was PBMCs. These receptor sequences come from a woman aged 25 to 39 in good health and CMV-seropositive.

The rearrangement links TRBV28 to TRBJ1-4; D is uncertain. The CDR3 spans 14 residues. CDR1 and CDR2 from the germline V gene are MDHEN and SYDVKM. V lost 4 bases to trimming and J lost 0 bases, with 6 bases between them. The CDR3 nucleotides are TGTGCCAGCAGTTCAGTTGCAACTAATGAAAAACTGTTTTTT. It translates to CASSSVATNEKLFF. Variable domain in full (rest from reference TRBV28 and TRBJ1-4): DVKVTQSSRYLVKRTGEKVFLECVQDMDHENMFWYRQDPGLGLRLIYFSYDVKMKEKGDIPEGYSVSREKKERFSLILESASTNQTSMYLCASSSVATNEKLFFGSGTQLSVL.

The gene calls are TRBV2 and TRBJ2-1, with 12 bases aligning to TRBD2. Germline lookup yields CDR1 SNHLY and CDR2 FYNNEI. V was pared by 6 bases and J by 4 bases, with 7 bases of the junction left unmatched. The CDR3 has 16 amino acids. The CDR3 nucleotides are TGTGCCAGCAGGCCCCCGACTAGCGGGAGTTACAATGAGCAGTTCTTC. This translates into CASRPPTSGSYNEQFF.

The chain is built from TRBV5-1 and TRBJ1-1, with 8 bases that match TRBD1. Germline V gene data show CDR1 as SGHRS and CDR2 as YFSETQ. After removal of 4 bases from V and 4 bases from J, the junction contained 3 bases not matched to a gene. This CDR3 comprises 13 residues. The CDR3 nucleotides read TGCGCCAGCAGCCAGGACAGGGTCACTGAAGCTTTCTTT. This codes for CASSQDRVTEAFF.

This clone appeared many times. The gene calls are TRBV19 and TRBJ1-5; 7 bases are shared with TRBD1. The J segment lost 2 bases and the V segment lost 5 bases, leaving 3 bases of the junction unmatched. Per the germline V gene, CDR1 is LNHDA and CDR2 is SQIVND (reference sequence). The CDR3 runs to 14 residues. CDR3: CASSSTGGNQPQHF. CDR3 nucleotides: TGTGCCAGTAGTTCTACAGGGGGCAATCAGCCCCAGCATTTT.

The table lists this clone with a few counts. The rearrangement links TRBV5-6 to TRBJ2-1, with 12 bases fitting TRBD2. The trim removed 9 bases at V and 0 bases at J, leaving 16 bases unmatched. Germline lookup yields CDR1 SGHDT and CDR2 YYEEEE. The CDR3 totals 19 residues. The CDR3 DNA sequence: TGTGCCACCGAGATTCGAAGACTAGCGGGAGCTCGCTCCTACAATGAGCAGTTCTTC. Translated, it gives CATEIRRLAGARSYNEQFF. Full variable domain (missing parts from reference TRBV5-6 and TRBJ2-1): DAGVTQSPTHLIKTRGQQVTLRCSPKSGHDTVSWYQQALGQGPQFIFQYYEEEERQRGNFPDRFSGHQFPNYSSELNVNALLLGDSALYLCATEIRRLAGARSYNEQFFGPGTRLTVL.

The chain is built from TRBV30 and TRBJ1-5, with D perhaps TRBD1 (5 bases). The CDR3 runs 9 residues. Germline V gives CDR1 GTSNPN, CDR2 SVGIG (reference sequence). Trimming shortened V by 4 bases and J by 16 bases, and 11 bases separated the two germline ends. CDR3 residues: CAWTLGAHF. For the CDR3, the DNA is TGTGCCTGGACCCTAGGGGCACATTTT.

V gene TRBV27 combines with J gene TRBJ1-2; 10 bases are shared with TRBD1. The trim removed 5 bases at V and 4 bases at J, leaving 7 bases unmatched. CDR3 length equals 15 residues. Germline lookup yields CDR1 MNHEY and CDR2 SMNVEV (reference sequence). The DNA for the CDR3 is TGTGCCAGCAGTACCCGGACAGGGGGGATCTATGGCTACACCTTC. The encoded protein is CASSTRTGGIYGYTF.

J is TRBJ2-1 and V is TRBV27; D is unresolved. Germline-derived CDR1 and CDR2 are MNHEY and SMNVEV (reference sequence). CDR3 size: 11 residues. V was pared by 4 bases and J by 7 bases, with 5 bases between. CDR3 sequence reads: CASSSSNEQFF. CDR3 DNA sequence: TGTGCCAGCAGTTCGAGTAATGAGCAGTTCTTC.

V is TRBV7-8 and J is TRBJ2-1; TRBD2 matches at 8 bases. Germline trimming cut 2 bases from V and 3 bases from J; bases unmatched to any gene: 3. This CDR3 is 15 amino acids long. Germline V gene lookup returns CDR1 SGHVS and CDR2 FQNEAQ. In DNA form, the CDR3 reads TGTGCCAGCAGCTTACTGGGACTAGACTACAATGAGCAGTTCTTC. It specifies CASSLLGLDYNEQFF.

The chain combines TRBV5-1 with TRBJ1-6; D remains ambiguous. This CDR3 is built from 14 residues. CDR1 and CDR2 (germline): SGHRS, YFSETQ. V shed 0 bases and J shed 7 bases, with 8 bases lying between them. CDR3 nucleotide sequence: TGCGCCAGCAGCTTGGGATACAAGAATTCACCCCTCCACTTT. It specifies CASSLGYKNSPLHF.

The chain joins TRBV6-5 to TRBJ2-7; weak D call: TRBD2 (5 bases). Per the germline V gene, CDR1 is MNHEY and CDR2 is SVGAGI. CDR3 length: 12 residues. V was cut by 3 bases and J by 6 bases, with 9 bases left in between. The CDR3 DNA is TGTGCCAGCAGTTATAAGGACTCCGAGCAGTACTTC. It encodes CASSYKDSEQYF.

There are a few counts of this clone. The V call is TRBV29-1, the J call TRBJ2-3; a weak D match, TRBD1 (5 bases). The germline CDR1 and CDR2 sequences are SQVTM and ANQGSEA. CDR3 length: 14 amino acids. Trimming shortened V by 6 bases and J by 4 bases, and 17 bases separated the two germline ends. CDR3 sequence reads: CSVRLQGSPDTQYF. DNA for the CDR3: TGCAGCGTGCGACTCCAGGGTTCTCCAGATACGCAGTATTTT.

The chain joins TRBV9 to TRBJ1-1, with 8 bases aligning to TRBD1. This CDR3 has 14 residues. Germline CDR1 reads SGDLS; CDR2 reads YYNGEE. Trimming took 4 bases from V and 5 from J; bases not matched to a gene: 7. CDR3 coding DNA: TGTGCCAGCAGCTCAGGACAGGGAGGGACTGAAGCTTTCTTT. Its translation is CASSSGQGGTEAFF.

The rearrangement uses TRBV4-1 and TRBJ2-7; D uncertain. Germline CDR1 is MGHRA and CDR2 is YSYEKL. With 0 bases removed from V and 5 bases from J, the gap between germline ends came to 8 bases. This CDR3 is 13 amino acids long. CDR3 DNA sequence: TGCGCCAGCAGCCAAGAAGTAGAGAACGAGCAGTACTTC. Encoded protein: CASSQEVENEQYF.